This T cell receptor beta chain was retrieved from a study of T cell responses to AZD1222 COVID-19 vaccine. General study points: A rise in Spike-specific TCR breadth and depth followed two AZD1222 doses.

Second-dose intervals near 4 or 12 weeks were combined. Clones were sequenced by immunoSEQ multiplex PCR, and TCRdb holds only the in-frame ones, with some missing. The table has about 97,000 clones, approximately 87% seen once; the top ten hold roughly 10%. In regard to this clone: Its specificity is unknown.

Germline V gene sequence: CDR1 SGDLS, CDR2 YYNGEE. V lost 7 bases and J 3 bases, leaving 16 bases between the germline ends. The CDR3 is made up of 15 amino acids. This chain joins TRBV9 and TRBJ2-2, with D tentatively TRBD1 or TRBD2 (5 bases each). The material was peripheral blood, obtained 28 days after the second AZD1222 dose. This receptor was taken from an adult who received the AZD1222 COVID-19 vaccine. Here the CDR3 DNA reads TGTGCCAGCTCGTCGGGACCCTCCGACACCGGGGAGCTGTTTTTT. Translation: CASSSGPSDTGELFF.